The 9 T cell receptor beta chains below come from one sample, sequenced in a study of naive and memory T cell subsets. Study-wide results and caveats: Naive repertoires, especially CD8, held a few larger clonotypes, possibly memory cells re-expressing CD45RA.

The beta constant-region primer was an equimolar mix of two oligonucleotides covering TRBC1 and TRBC2. Four rounds of PCR amplified the ligated cDNA using nested alpha and beta constant-region primers plus SP2. Each CDR3 protein is one row after TCRdb ran MiXCR on the UMI-ligation and nested PCR reads. The sample contains about 150,000 distinct CDR3 sequences, 22% of which appear only once. Their antigens are not known. The sample consisted of naive CD4+ T cells from blood. The receptors derive from a human donor in good health.

The chain joins TRBV11-1 to TRBJ1-1; 7 nucleotides align to TRBD1. The CDR3 is 14 residues long. V was pared by 7 bases and J by 7 bases, with 12 bases of the junction left unmatched. The germline CDR1 and CDR2 sequences are SGHAT and FQDESV (reference sequence). CDR3 in DNA: TGTGCCAGCACCGACCGGGACAGTCGACTTGAAGCTTTCTTT. It encodes CASTDRDSRLEAFF.

As to this clonotype: It may be a read error: a sequence one base away is much more abundant. The CDR3 is CASSRRDREYEQYF. CDR3 nucleotides: TGTGCCAGCTCACGCCGGGACAGGGAGTACGAGCAGTACTTC. This rearrangement joins TRBV18 to TRBJ2-7, with TRBD1 matching over 9 bases. The V gene's germline CDR1 is KGHSH and CDR2 LQKENI. The V gene end was trimmed by 4 bases and the J gene end by 4 bases; junction bases not matched to a gene: 5. The CDR3 runs to 14 residues.

This clonotype was detected many times. The chain has TRBV28 and TRBJ2-7; 9 nucleotides match TRBD1. Trimming cost V 0 bases and J 8 bases; bases outside gene matches: 8. In germline, CDR1 is MDHEN, CDR2 SYDVKM. The CDR3 contains 15 residues. Written as DNA, the CDR3 is TGTGCCAGCAGTTTATGGGACAGGGGAAGGTCCAAGCAGTACTTC. The encoded protein is CASSLWDRGRSKQYF. Using reference TRBV28 and TRBJ2-7 for the parts outside the CDR3, the full variable domain is DVKVTQSSRYLVKRTGEKVFLECVQDMDHENMFWYRQDPGLGLRLIYFSYDVKMKEKGDIPEGYSVSREKKERFSLILESASTNQTSMYLCASSLWDRGRSKQYFGPGTRLTVT.

The chain links TRBV7-8 to TRBJ2-2; unclear D gene. Germline V lookup: CDR1 SGHVS, CDR2 FQNEAQ. The CDR3 runs 14 residues. V gave up 5 bases and J gave up 7 bases, with 14 bases separating them. CDR3 DNA sequence: TGTGCCAGCAGCCCAGTGGTAATCGGCGGGGAGCTGTTTTTT. Protein product: CASSPVVIGGELFF.

The chain joins TRBV19 to TRBJ2-1; no firm D call. Trimming took 3 bases from V and 7 from J, leaving 4 bases between them. Germline CDR1 reads LNHDA; CDR2 reads SQIVND (reference sequence). The length of the CDR3 is 11 residues. CDR3 DNA: TGTGCCAGTAGTATGACGAATGAGCAGTTCTTC. Translated: CASSMTNEQFF.

This clonotype has more than one count but fewer than ten. This chain uses TRBV29-1 with TRBJ1-1; D gene uncertain. CDR1 SQVTM and CDR2 ANQGSEA come from the germline V gene. The CDR3 is 13 amino acids. V dropped 5 bases and J dropped 3 bases, with 13 bases sitting between them. The CDR3 is CSVRQQSYTEAFF. The CDR3 nucleotides are TGCAGCGTTCGACAACAGAGTTACACTGAAGCTTTCTTT.

There are many counts of this clonotype. The chain joins TRBV6-2 or TRBV6-3 to TRBJ2-4, with D possibly TRBD1 on 5 matching bases. The CDR3 runs 15 residues. The germline V gene encodes CDR1 MNHEY and CDR2 SVGEGT. V lost 2 bases to trimming and J lost 8 bases, with 16 bases between them. The CDR3 protein is CASSYGTGHVDIQYF. CDR3 coding DNA: TGTGCCAGCAGTTACGGAACAGGCCACGTGGACATTCAGTACTTC.

The V gene is TRBV9, the J gene TRBJ1-1; no clear D. Trimming removed 3 bases at V and 2 bases at J, with 20 bases between. The CDR3 has 17 residues. The germline CDR1 and CDR2 sequences are SGDLS and YYNGEE. CDR3 in amino acids: CASSERGDPGINTEAFF. The CDR3 DNA sequence: TGTGCCAGCAGCGAGAGAGGAGATCCCGGGATAAACACTGAAGCTTTCTTT.

This clonotype occurred a few times. The chain is built from TRBV6-5 and TRBJ1-4; D call uncertain. The CDR3 length is 15 residues. V was trimmed by 2 bases and J by 1 base, leaving 8 bases between them. The germline gives CDR1 MNHEY, CDR2 SVGAGI. The DNA of the CDR3 is TGTGCCAGCAGTTACCAAATGGGAACTAATGAAAAACTGTTTTTT. Translated, it gives CASSYQMGTNEKLFF.